This is a list of T cell receptor beta chains from one sample in a study of T cell responses to AZD1222 COVID-19 vaccine. Assay used: immunoSEQ multiplex PCR; TCRdb lists only in-frame clones, some missing. The table lists around 120,000 clones, roughly nine tenths of them singletons. The material was peripheral blood, obtained on day 0 of AZD1222 vaccination. These receptors were taken from an adult in good health. Both conserved end residues are part of each CDR3. D genes are given only for firm matches. Clone size is stated in some rows and not others, as once, few, many or a class when expanded.

v_gene: TRBV2
d_gene: .
j_gene: TRBJ2-1
abundance: .
CDR3aa: CASSRQLNEQFF
CDR3nt: TGTGCCAGCAGTAGACAGCTCAATGAGCAGTTCTTC

v_gene: TRBV14
d_gene: .
j_gene: TRBJ2-7
abundance: .
CDR3aa: CASSQERYYEQYF
CDR3nt: TGTGCCAGCAGCCAAGAGAGGTACTACGAGCAGTACTTC

v_gene: TRBV29-1
d_gene: TRBD1
j_gene: TRBJ1-3
abundance: .
CDR3aa: CSARQGRNTIYF
CDR3nt: TGCAGCGCACGACAGGGAAGGAACACCATATATTTT

v_gene: TRBV27
d_gene: TRBD2
j_gene: TRBJ2-7
abundance: .
CDR3aa: CASSPLGGAYEQYF
CDR3nt: TGTGCCAGCAGTCCCCTCGGGGGGGCCTACGAGCAGTACTTC

v_gene: TRBV6-5
d_gene: .
j_gene: TRBJ1-1
abundance: .
CDR3aa: CAGFQGTLMNTEAFF
CDR3nt: TGTGCCGGATTTCAGGGGACCCTTATGAACACTGAAGCTTTCTTT

v_gene: TRBV27
d_gene: .
j_gene: TRBJ2-7
abundance: .
CDR3aa: CASSFAQGNLAQYF
CDR3nt: TGTGCCAGCAGTTTCGCGCAGGGTAATCTGGCGCAGTACTTC

v_gene: TRBV27
d_gene: .
j_gene: TRBJ1-2
abundance: .
CDR3aa: CASSLRQGLGYTF
CDR3nt: TGTGCCAGCAGTTTACGGCAGGGACTTGGCTACACCTTC

v_gene: TRBV6-1
d_gene: .
j_gene: TRBJ1-4
abundance: .
CDR3aa: CASSETGTRRTNEKLFF
CDR3nt: TGTGCCAGCAGTGAAACGGGCACGAGAAGAACTAATGAAAAACTGTTTTTT

v_gene: TRBV4-1
d_gene: TRBD2
j_gene: TRBJ2-1
abundance: once
CDR3aa: CASSRVPGLARAYNEQFF
CDR3nt: TGCGCCAGCAGCCGAGTACCCGGACTAGCTCGGGCCTACAATGAGCAGTTCTTC

v_gene: TRBV10-2
d_gene: TRBD2
j_gene: TRBJ2-4
abundance: .
CDR3aa: CASSETSGPRAKNIQYF
CDR3nt: TGCGCCAGCAGCGAGACTAGCGGACCTCGGGCCAAAAACATTCAGTACTTC

v_gene: TRBV11-3
d_gene: .
j_gene: TRBJ2-7
abundance: .
CDR3aa: CASSLVFGSEQYF
CDR3nt: TGTGCCAGCAGCTTAGTCTTTGGGTCAGAGCAGTACTTC

v_gene: TRBV7-2
d_gene: .
j_gene: TRBJ1-5
abundance: few
CDR3aa: CASSLRWGQPQHF
CDR3nt: TGTGCCAGCAGCTTACGTTGGGGTCAGCCCCAGCATTTT

v_gene: TRBV7-6
d_gene: .
j_gene: TRBJ2-7
abundance: .
CDR3aa: CASSFHGPEAGQYF
CDR3nt: TGTGCCAGCAGCTTCCACGGGCCCGAGGCAGGGCAGTACTTC

v_gene: TRBV19
d_gene: .
j_gene: TRBJ2-1
abundance: .
CDR3aa: CASSTPGLPLNEQFF
CDR3nt: TGTGCCAGTAGTACTCCAGGGTTACCGCTCAATGAGCAGTTCTTC

v_gene: TRBV6-5
d_gene: TRBD1
j_gene: TRBJ1-2
abundance: .
CDR3aa: CASRPDREVNYGYTF
CDR3nt: TGTGCCAGCAGACCGGACAGGGAGGTTAACTATGGCTACACCTTC

v_gene: TRBV5-8
d_gene: TRBD1
j_gene: TRBJ1-3
abundance: few
CDR3aa: CASSRLTLGTGGGNTIYF
CDR3nt: TGTGCCAGCAGCCGCCTCACCCTCGGGACAGGGGGTGGAAACACCATATATTTT

v_gene: TRBV7-6
d_gene: .
j_gene: TRBJ2-7
abundance: .
CDR3aa: CASSLAPEGHHEQYF
CDR3nt: TGTGCCAGCAGCTTAGCGCCCGAGGGGCACCACGAGCAGTACTTC

v_gene: TRBV6-5
d_gene: .
j_gene: TRBJ1-5
abundance: .
CDR3aa: CASSYAAGNQPQHF
CDR3nt: TGTGCCAGCAGTTACGCGGCAGGTAATCAGCCCCAGCATTTT

v_gene: TRBV7-3
d_gene: .
j_gene: TRBJ1-4
abundance: .
CDR3aa: CASSLIRGGNEKLFF
CDR3nt: TGTGCCAGCAGCTTAATACGGGGGGGTAATGAAAAACTGTTTTTT

v_gene: TRBV5-1
d_gene: TRBD2
j_gene: TRBJ2-1
abundance: once
CDR3aa: CASSLVTGLAGNEQFF
CDR3nt: TGCGCCAGCAGCTTGGTGACGGGACTAGCGGGGAATGAGCAGTTCTTC

v_gene: TRBV5-6
d_gene: .
j_gene: TRBJ1-6
abundance: .
CDR3aa: CASSVRQRYNSPLHF
CDR3nt: TGTGCCAGCAGCGTACGGCAGCGCTATAATTCACCCCTCCACTTT

v_gene: TRBV6-5
d_gene: TRBD1
j_gene: TRBJ1-2
abundance: .
CDR3aa: CASSRTLRGFYGYTF
CDR3nt: TGTGCCAGCAGTCGCACCCTCAGGGGGTTCTATGGCTACACCTTC

v_gene: TRBV11-3
d_gene: .
j_gene: TRBJ2-5
abundance: .
CDR3aa: CASSLEEGFETQYF
CDR3nt: TGTGCCAGCAGCTTAGAGGAGGGGTTTGAGACCCAGTACTTC

v_gene: TRBV10-3
d_gene: .
j_gene: TRBJ1-3
abundance: .
CDR3aa: CATRSRADSGNTIYF
CDR3nt: TGTGCCACCCGGTCTAGGGCAGATTCCGGGAACACCATATATTTT

v_gene: TRBV4-3
d_gene: .
j_gene: TRBJ2-7
abundance: .
CDR3aa: CASSQDWEETYEQYF
CDR3nt: TGCGCCAGCAGCCAAGATTGGGAAGAGACCTACGAGCAGTACTTC

v_gene: TRBV27
d_gene: .
j_gene: TRBJ2-7
abundance: .
CDR3aa: CASRRTGLRSYEQYF
CDR3nt: TGTGCCAGCAGGCGTACAGGGCTTCGATCCTACGAGCAGTACTTC

v_gene: TRBV6-5
d_gene: .
j_gene: TRBJ1-4
abundance: .
CDR3aa: CASQDLKLKLFF
CDR3nt: TGTGCCAGCCAAGACCTCAAGTTAAAACTGTTTTTT

v_gene: TRBV30
d_gene: .
j_gene: TRBJ1-2
abundance: .
CDR3aa: CAWSRTIGGVGYTF
CDR3nt: TGTGCCTGGAGTAGGACAATAGGAGGGGTTGGCTACACCTTC

v_gene: TRBV6-1
d_gene: TRBD1
j_gene: TRBJ2-3
abundance: once
CDR3aa: CASSELTGPLSTDTQYF
CDR3nt: TGTGCCAGCAGTGAACTGACAGGGCCTCTTAGCACAGATACGCAGTATTTT

v_gene: TRBV5-1
d_gene: .
j_gene: TRBJ2-2
abundance: .
CDR3aa: CASSRTEITGELFF
CDR3nt: TGCGCCAGCAGTCGGACAGAAATCACCGGGGAGCTGTTTTTT

v_gene: TRBV7-3
d_gene: TRBD1
j_gene: TRBJ2-3
abundance: .
CDR3aa: CASSLRGTGGSGDTQYF
CDR3nt: TGTGCCAGCAGCTTACGGGGGACAGGGGGCTCAGGGGATACGCAGTATTTT

v_gene: TRBV4-2
d_gene: TRBD2
j_gene: TRBJ2-7
abundance: .
CDR3aa: CASRPASGSAYEQYF
CDR3nt: TGTGCCAGCAGACCCGCTAGCGGGAGTGCCTACGAGCAGTACTTC

v_gene: TRBV7-2
d_gene: TRBD2
j_gene: TRBJ2-7
abundance: .
CDR3aa: CASSSGLADEQYF
CDR3nt: TGTGCCAGCAGCTCAGGACTAGCAGACGAGCAGTACTTC

v_gene: TRBV15
d_gene: .
j_gene: TRBJ1-2
abundance: .
CDR3aa: CATSDRNRAYYGYTF
CDR3nt: TGTGCCACCAGCGACCGAAACAGGGCCTACTATGGCTACACCTTC

v_gene: TRBV30
d_gene: .
j_gene: TRBJ1-2
abundance: .
CDR3aa: CAWSPSGGGYGYTF
CDR3nt: TGTGCCTGGAGTCCCTCGGGAGGGGGCTATGGCTACACCTTC

v_gene: TRBV5-1
d_gene: TRBD2
j_gene: TRBJ2-3
abundance: .
CDR3aa: CASSLTSGVADTQYF
CDR3nt: TGCGCCAGCAGCTTGACTAGCGGGGTGGCCGATACGCAGTATTTT

v_gene: TRBV7-2
d_gene: TRBD1
j_gene: TRBJ1-1
abundance: .
CDR3aa: CASSTDRGWTEAFF
CDR3nt: TGTGCCAGCAGCACTGACAGGGGATGGACTGAAGCTTTCTTT

v_gene: TRBV9
d_gene: .
j_gene: TRBJ2-2
abundance: .
CDR3aa: CASSVRTANTGELFF
CDR3nt: TGTGCCAGCAGCGTGAGAACGGCGAACACCGGGGAGCTGTTTTTT

v_gene: TRBV5-1
d_gene: TRBD2
j_gene: TRBJ2-3
abundance: .
CDR3aa: CASSGQGLAGVDTQYF
CDR3nt: TGCGCCAGCAGCGGGCAAGGACTAGCGGGAGTCGATACGCAGTATTTT

v_gene: TRBV30
d_gene: .
j_gene: TRBJ1-3
abundance: .
CDR3aa: CAWRWGPGNTIYF
CDR3nt: TGTGCCTGGAGGTGGGGTCCGGGAAACACCATATATTTT

v_gene: TRBV20-1
d_gene: .
j_gene: TRBJ1-2
abundance: .
CDR3aa: CSASDGQNYGYTF
CDR3nt: TGCAGTGCTAGTGACGGACAGAACTATGGCTACACCTTC